This T cell receptor beta chain stems from a study of blood T cell repertoires in COVID-19. Study at large: Nucleic acid was either cDNA or gDNA, and it came from T cells, B-cell-depleted T cells, or PBMCs.

Germline V gene sequence: CDR1 SQVTM, CDR2 ANQGSEA. V lost 4 bases and J lost 5; bases outside the gene matches: 7. The CDR3 has 14 residues. Per the original methods: Scientists estimated how many nucleated cells there were by amplifying reference gene primers. Clones were read by immunoSEQ multiplex PCR, and TCRdb kept only the in-frame ones, dropping some. V, J and clone size are those of that table, while D and trimming were read from the DNA. The sample lists around 300,000 clones, around 90% seen once, with approximately 0.85% in the top ten. Sequenced material: peripheral blood. The clonotype comes from a woman between 35 and 50 years old who had recovered from COVID-19. The rearrangement uses TRBV29-1 and TRBJ2-1; 8 nucleotides align to TRBD2. The CDR3 region is CSVASGSKNNEQFF. For the CDR3, the DNA is TGCAGCGTTGCGAGCGGGAGTAAGAACAATGAGCAGTTCTTC.